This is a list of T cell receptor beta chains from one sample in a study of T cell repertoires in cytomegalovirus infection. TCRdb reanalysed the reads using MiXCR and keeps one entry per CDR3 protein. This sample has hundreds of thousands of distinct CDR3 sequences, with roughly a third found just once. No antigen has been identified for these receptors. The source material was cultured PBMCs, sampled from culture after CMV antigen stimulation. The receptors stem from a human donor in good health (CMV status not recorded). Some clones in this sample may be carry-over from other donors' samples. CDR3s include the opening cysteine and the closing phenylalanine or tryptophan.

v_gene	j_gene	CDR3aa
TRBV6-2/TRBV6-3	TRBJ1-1	CANSYRTEAFF
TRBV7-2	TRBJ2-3	CASSLRPPDTQYF
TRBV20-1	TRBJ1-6	CSARDLMGNNSPLHF
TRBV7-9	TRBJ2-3	CASSFGLAGGRGTDTQYF
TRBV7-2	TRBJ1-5	CASSLASRADSNQPQHF
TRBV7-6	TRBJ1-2	CASSSYRGDGYTF
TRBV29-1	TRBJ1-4	CSVQQVDGEKLFF
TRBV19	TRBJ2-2	CASSPRGAGGTANTGELFF
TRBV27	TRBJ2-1	CASSFLGVAGGGGLYNEQFF
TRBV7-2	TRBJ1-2	CASSDGPRDGKYGYTF
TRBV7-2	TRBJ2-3	CASSLLLAGGDSTDTQYF
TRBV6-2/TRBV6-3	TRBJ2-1	CASSYGTRAEQFF
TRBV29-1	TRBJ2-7	CSVEREAGGEQYF
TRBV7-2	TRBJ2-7	CASSFEAGGAYEQYF
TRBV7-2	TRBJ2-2	CASSLSPSGLRTGELFF
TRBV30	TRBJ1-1	CAWSTQGSTEAFF
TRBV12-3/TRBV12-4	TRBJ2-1	CASSLSSGSGHEQFF
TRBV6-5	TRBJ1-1	CASSYSGGTTDRAFF
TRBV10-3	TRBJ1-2	CAINEGGEANYGYTF
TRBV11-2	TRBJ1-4	CASSLLSGQGRKLFF
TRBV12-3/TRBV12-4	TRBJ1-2	CASTAEGSRGYTF
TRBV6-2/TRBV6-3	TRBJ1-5	CASRTQGTDQPQHF
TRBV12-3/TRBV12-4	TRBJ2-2	CASTMTTLAGGELFF
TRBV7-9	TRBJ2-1	CASSSRTGWEQFF
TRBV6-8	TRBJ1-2	CASSYSSGGHYGYTF
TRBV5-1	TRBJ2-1	CASSQGGQTYNEQFF
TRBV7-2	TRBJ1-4	CASSLAGVEKLFF
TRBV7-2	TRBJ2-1	CASSLTSGAPPYEQFF
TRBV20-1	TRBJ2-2	CRARGGRFNTGELFF
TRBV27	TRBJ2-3	CASSLADLTDTQYF
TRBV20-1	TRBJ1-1	CSAGGDGGNTEAFF
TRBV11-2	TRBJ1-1	CASRTGTGGFRGPEAFF